The rows below give T cell receptor beta chains drawn from one sample of a study of patients and donors after allogeneic stem cell transplantation. A single record per CDR3 protein comes from TCRdb applying MiXCR to the RT-PCR reads. This table has approximately 140,000 distinct CDR3 sequences, about a third appearing once. Sequencing was carried out using blood, either unsorted or a sorted T cell fraction (not recorded which). The receptors stem from a human donor who was either an allogeneic HSCT recipient or a stem cell or donor lymphocyte infusion donor (not recorded which). It is not recorded whose cells these are; they may come from a transplant donor. Each CDR3 is given with its conserved first and last residue. Size is stated for part of the rows, as once, few or many counts, or as a class when the clone is expanded.

V gene,clone size,J gene,CDR3 protein
TRBV6-1,once,TRBJ1-6,CASSPHGEANSPLHF
TRBV5-1,NA,TRBJ2-7,CASSSDPTDEQYF
TRBV28,NA,TRBJ1-5,CASSLRRWGGDQPQHF
TRBV6-6,NA,TRBJ2-7,CASSGTSPYEQYF
TRBV4-2,NA,TRBJ2-1,CASSQGSNNEQFF
TRBV28,NA,TRBJ1-2,CASTWGQGDGYTF
TRBV6-2/TRBV6-3,NA,TRBJ1-1,CASSYSPPTGEEWDMNTEAFF
TRBV12-3/TRBV12-4,NA,TRBJ1-1,CASSFEQGRAEAFF
TRBV12-3/TRBV12-4,few,TRBJ1-4,CASSLRSGSNEKLFF
TRBV9,NA,TRBJ1-2,CASMGLRDFNYGYTF
TRBV20-1,NA,TRBJ2-1,CSASRAFSYNEQFF
TRBV25-1,NA,TRBJ1-3,CASTSHNSGNTIYF
TRBV12-2,NA,TRBJ2-5,CASRPTGLQETQYF
TRBV6-1,medium-sized,TRBJ1-6,CASSELITGSPLHF
TRBV7-9,NA,TRBJ1-2,CASSLAMLTTQDGGYTF
TRBV12-3/TRBV12-4,few,TRBJ1-1,CASSLKWFEAFF
TRBV7-2,NA,TRBJ1-2,CASSLIRGGDGYTF
TRBV24-1,few,TRBJ2-1,CATSEEGLSSYNEQFF
TRBV11-1,NA,TRBJ2-1,CASRSNNEQFF
TRBV7-3,many,TRBJ1-1,CASSPTGTNTEAFF
TRBV6-5,NA,TRBJ2-1,CASTRDRGLFNEQFF
TRBV24-1,NA,TRBJ2-1,CATSERSLGWDYNEQFF
TRBV20-1,NA,TRBJ1-6,CSAVQGSPLHF
TRBV13,few,TRBJ1-4,CASSRAGQGEKLFF
TRBV24-1,NA,TRBJ2-7,CATRGRLGEQYF
TRBV10-3,NA,TRBJ1-2,CAISVADGIYGYTF
TRBV7-2,few,TRBJ1-4,CASSSQNVGPSKLFF
TRBV29-1,NA,TRBJ1-5,CSISGSSNQPQHF
TRBV24-1,NA,TRBJ2-3,CATNPTGKRDTQYF
TRBV5-1,NA,TRBJ1-1,CASSRDTLEAFF
TRBV20-1,NA,TRBJ2-3,CSARPSPSGSTDTQYF
TRBV6-1,few,TRBJ1-2,CASTGGGGGYTF
TRBV28,few,TRBJ1-1,CATRGGTEAFF
TRBV7-2,few,TRBJ1-4,CASSKSGTGFEKLFF
TRBV15,NA,TRBJ2-3,CATSREGVGTDTQYF
TRBV5-1,NA,TRBJ2-3,CATSMGLADFTDTQYF
TRBV24-1,once,TRBJ2-3,CATSGLAGGPKDTQYF
TRBV20-1,few,TRBJ1-6,CSAHGRVNSPLHF
TRBV5-1,NA,TRBJ1-2,CASSHPSGGDGYTF
TRBV29-1,NA,TRBJ2-7,CSVVTGPYEQYF
TRBV9,NA,TRBJ2-5,CASSETSGETQYF
TRBV29-1,NA,TRBJ1-1,CSALTGETEAFF
TRBV9,few,TRBJ1-6,CASSVEVDYNSPLHF
TRBV29-1,NA,TRBJ1-1,CSVADGVPFTEAFF
TRBV5-6,NA,TRBJ1-1,CASGPFRLNTEAFF
TRBV12-3/TRBV12-4,NA,TRBJ2-1,CASVAGNEQFF
TRBV12-3/TRBV12-4,NA,TRBJ2-2,CASSFGTGELFF
TRBV20-1,NA,TRBJ2-2,CSAPGDSANTGELFF
TRBV25-1,NA,TRBJ1-6,CASSATGSGSPLHF
TRBV24-1,NA,TRBJ2-1,CATSETSGGQFF
TRBV27,NA,TRBJ2-7,CASSFGNPNEQYF
TRBV20-1,NA,TRBJ1-1,CSARGSLNTEAFF
TRBV12-3/TRBV12-4,NA,TRBJ1-5,CASRLTGGDNQPQHF
TRBV15,few,TRBJ1-2,CATSSESPNYGYTF
TRBV4-2,NA,TRBJ1-1,CASSDPALNTEAFF